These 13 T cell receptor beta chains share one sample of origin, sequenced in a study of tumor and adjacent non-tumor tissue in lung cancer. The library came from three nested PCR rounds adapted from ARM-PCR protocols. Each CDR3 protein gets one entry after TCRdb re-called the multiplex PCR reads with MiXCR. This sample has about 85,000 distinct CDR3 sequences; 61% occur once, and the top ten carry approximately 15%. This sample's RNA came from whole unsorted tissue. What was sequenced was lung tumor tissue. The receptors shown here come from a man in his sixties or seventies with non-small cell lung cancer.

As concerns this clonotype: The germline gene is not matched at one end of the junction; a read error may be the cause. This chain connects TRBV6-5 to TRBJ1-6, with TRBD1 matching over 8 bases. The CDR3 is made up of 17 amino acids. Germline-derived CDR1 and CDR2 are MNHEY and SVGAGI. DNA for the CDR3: TGTGCCAGCAGTTACTCGGTCAGGCACAGGGGGAATTCACCCCTCAACTTT. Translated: CASSYSVRHRGNSPLNF.

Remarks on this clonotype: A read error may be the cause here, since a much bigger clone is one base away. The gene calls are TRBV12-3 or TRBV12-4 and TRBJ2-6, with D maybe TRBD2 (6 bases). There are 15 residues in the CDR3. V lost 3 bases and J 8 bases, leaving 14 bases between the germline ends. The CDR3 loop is CASSLGGGGTNVLTF. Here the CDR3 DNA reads TGTGCCAGCAGTTTGGGGGGTGGCGGGACCAACGTCCTGACTTTC.

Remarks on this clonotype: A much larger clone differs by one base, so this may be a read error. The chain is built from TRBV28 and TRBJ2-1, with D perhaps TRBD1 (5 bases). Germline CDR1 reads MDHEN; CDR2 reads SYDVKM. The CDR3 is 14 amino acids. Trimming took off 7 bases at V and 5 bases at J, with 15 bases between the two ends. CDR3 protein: CASTLGRADNEQFF. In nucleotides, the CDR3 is TGTGCCAGCACCTTGGGCAGGGCTGACAATGAGCAGTTCTTC.

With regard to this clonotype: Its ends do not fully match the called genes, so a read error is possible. CDR3 DNA sequence: TGTGCCAGGAGCTCCTATGACAGGGGGAGGAACGATGAGGAGTTCTTC. It specifies CARSSYDRGRNDEEFF. The chain couples TRBV11-2 to TRBJ2-1, with 9 bases lining up with TRBD1. This CDR3 comprises 16 residues. Germline loops: CDR1 SGHAT, CDR2 FQNNGV.

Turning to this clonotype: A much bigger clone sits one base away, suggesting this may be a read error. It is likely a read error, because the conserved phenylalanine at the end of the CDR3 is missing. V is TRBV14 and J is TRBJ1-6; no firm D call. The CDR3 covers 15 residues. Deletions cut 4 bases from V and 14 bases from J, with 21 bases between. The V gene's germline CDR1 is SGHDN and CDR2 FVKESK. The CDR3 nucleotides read TGTGCCAGCAGCCTAGGTGGAACGCTCGTCAAGGCCCTCCACTAT. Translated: CASSLGGTLVKALHY.

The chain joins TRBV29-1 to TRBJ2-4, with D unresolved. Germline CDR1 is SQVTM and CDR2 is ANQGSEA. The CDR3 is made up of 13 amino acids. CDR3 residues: CSVKWEQWNIQYF. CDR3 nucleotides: TGCAGTGTTAAATGGGAACAATGGAACATTCAGTACTTC.

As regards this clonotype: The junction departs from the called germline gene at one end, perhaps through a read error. The CDR3 region is CASSGALQETQHF. The CDR3, as DNA: TGTGCCAGCAGCGGAGCATTGCAAGAGACCCAGCACTTC. The chain couples TRBV11-3 to TRBJ2-5; no clear D. Germline CDR1 is SGHNT and CDR2 is YENEEA. The CDR3 totals 13 residues.

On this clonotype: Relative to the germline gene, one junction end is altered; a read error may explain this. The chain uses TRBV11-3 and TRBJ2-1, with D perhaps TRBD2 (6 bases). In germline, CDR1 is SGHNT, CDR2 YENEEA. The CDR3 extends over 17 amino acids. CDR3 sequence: CTSSLGSGPRPYNERFF. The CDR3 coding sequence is TGTACCAGCAGCCTTGGTAGCGGACCACGTCCCTACAATGAGCGGTTCTTC.

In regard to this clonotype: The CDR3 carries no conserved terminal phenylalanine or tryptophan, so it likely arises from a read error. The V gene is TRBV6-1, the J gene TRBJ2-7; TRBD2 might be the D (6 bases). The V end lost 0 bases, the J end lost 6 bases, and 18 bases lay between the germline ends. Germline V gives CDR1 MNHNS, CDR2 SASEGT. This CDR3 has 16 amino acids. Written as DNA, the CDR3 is TGTGCCAGCAGTGAAGCATCATTTGGAGGGGACTGCGAGCAGTACTTA. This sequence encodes CASSEASFGGDCEQYL.

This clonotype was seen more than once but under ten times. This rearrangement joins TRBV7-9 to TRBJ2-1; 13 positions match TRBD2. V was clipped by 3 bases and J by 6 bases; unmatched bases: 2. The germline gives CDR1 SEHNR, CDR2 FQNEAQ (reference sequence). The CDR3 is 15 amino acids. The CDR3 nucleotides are TGTGCCAGCAGCTTCAGACTAGCGGGAGGCAATGAGCAGTTCTTC. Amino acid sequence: CASSFRLAGGNEQFF.

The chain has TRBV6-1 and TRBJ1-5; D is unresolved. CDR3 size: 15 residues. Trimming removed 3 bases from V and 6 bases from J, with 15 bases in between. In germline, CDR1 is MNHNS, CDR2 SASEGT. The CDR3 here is CASSEVMITLQPQHF. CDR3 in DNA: TGTGCCAGCAGTGAGGTCATGATTACGCTTCAGCCCCAGCATTTT.

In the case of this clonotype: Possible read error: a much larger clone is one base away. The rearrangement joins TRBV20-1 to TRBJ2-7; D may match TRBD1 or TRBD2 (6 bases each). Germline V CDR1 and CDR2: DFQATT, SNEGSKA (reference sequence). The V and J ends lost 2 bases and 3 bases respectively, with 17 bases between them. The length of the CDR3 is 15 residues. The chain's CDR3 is CSARHRRGGLYEQYF. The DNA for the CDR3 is TGCAGTGCTAGACATCGGAGAGGGGGACTCTACGAGCAGTACTTC.

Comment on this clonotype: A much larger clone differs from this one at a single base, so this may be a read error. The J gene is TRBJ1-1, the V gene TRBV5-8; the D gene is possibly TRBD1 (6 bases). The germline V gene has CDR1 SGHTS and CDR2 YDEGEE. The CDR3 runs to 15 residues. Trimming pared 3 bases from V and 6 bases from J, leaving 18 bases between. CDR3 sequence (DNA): TGTGCCAGCAGCTCCGGACGGGGGGCGAGTCCTGAAGCTTTCTTT. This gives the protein CASSSGRGASPEAFF.